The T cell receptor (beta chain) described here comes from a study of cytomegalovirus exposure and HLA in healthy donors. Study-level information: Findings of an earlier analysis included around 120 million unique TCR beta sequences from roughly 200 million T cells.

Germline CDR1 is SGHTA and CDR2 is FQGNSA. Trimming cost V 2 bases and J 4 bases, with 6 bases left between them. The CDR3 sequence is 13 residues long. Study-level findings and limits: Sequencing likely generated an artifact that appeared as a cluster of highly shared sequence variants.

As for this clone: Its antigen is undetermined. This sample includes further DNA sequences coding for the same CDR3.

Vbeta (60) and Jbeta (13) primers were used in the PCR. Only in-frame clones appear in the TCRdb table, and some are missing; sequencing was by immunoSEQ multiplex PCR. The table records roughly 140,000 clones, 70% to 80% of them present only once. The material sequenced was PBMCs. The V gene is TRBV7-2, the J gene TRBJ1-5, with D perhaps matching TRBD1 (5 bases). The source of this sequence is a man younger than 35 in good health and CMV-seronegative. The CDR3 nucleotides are TGTGCCAGCAGCTTACAGGGTAATCAGCCCCAGCATTTT. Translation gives CASSLQGNQPQHF.